Following are 2 T cell receptor beta chains from one sample sequenced in a study of T cells in women clearing cervical HPV infection. The method was immunoSEQ multiplex PCR; TCRdb's version includes in-frame clones alone and lacks a portion of them. The sample holds about 12,000 clones. The sequenced sample consisted of blood buffy coat. These receptors all stem from a woman aged 18 to 75 with a cervical HPV16 infection that either progressed to CIN3+ or cleared (not recorded which).

Notes on this clone: Read sequence stops 3 residues before the CDR3 end, and the germline J gene provides the missing end. This chain links TRBV23-1 with TRBJ2-3, with D maybe TRBD1 (6 bases). TRBV23-1 is treated as an ORF (open reading frame) with a function not yet certain. This CDR3 comprises 14 residues. The sequenced part of the CDR3 DNA is TGCGCCAGCAGTCAATCGCGGACAGAAGAGACG. Its protein is CASSQSRTEET. The full-length CDR3 reads as CASSQSRTEETQYF.

Note on this clone: The DNA ends 3 residues before the CDR3 does, and the rest of the CDR3 is filled in from the germline J gene. The chain recombines TRBV29-1 with TRBJ1-2; weak D call: TRBD1 (6 bases). Per germline, CDR1 SQVTM and CDR2 ANQGSEA. The CDR3 is 13 residues long. The V end was cut by 8 bases, the J end by 6 bases, with 19 bases between. The CDR3 bases that were read are TGCAGCTCAAGGGGGGGGACTAGGGATGGC. Translating it yields CSSRGGTRDG. The entire CDR3 reads CSSRGGTRDGYTF.